Shown below are 13 T cell receptor beta chains from a single sample sequenced in a study of shared clonotypes between healthy human individuals. Data came from immunoSEQ multiplex PCR; TCRdb stores just in-frame clones and leaves some out. This sample has hundreds of thousands of clones, with around 77% found just once. Sequencing input: PBMCs. Receptors were obtained from a woman between 40 and 50 years old in good health. Some clones in this sample may be carry-over from other donors' samples.

This chain uses TRBV27 with TRBJ1-1; D is perhaps TRBD1 (6 bases). The CDR3 loop spans 12 amino acids. Germline assignment: CDR1 MNHEY and CDR2 SMNVEV (reference sequence). The V end was cut by 5 bases, the J end by 4 bases, with 8 bases between. The CDR3 region is CASSKGGTEAFF. The CDR3 bases are TGTGCCAGCAGTAAAGGGGGCACTGAAGCTTTCTTT.

This rearrangement joins TRBV9 to TRBJ2-1; 10 nucleotides line up with TRBD1. The trim removed 3 bases at V and 3 bases at J, leaving 6 bases unmatched. CDR1 and CDR2 (germline): SGDLS, YYNGEE. This CDR3 spans 16 amino acids. The CDR3 region is CASSAKGQGIYNEQFF. CDR3 nucleotides: TGTGCCAGCAGCGCTAAGGGACAGGGGATCTACAATGAGCAGTTCTTC.

The CDR3 loop reads CASSEGLAGESYEQYF. The DNA for the CDR3 is TGTGCCAGCAGCGAGGGACTAGCGGGAGAATCCTACGAGCAGTACTTC. The chain recombines TRBV11-2 with TRBJ2-7, with 14 bases matching TRBD2. Trimming took 5 bases from V and 1 from J; bases not matched to a gene: 4. The CDR3 runs 16 residues. The germline V gene has CDR1 SGHAT and CDR2 FQNNGV.

The gene calls are TRBV5-1 and TRBJ2-7, with D possibly called TRBD1 or TRBD2 (6 bases each). The V and J ends lost 4 bases and 5 bases respectively, with 16 bases between them. Germline V gene data show CDR1 as SGHRS and CDR2 as YFSETQ. The CDR3 covers 14 residues. For the CDR3, the DNA is TGCGCCAGCAGCAGAGGGGGGACCACGGACGAGCAGTACTTC. It codes for CASSRGGTTDEQYF.

The V gene is TRBV28, the J gene TRBJ2-4; D not certain. The CDR3 totals 16 residues. The germline V gene encodes CDR1 MDHEN and CDR2 SYDVKM. V gave up 7 bases and J gave up 3 bases, with 19 bases separating them. This CDR3 is CASTRRAQPLKNIQYF. CDR3 coding DNA: TGTGCCAGCACCCGTCGGGCGCAACCGCTCAAAAACATTCAGTACTTC.

The chain couples TRBV29-1 to TRBJ2-1, with unresolved D. CDR1 and CDR2 (germline): SQVTM, ANQGSEA. CDR3 length: 15 residues. With 2 bases removed from V and 6 bases from J, the gap between germline ends came to 17 bases. DNA of the CDR3: TGCAGCGTTGAAAAGCAAAAAAGCGTATCCAATGAGCAGTTCTTC. Protein product: CSVEKQKSVSNEQFF.

This clone appeared a few times. This sequence joins TRBV7-9 and TRBJ1-4; perhaps TRBD1 as D (6 bases). The CDR3 covers 13 residues. Trimming pared 8 bases from V and 5 bases from J, leaving 12 bases between. CDR1 and CDR2 from the germline V gene are SEHNR and FQNEAQ (reference sequence). Written as DNA, the CDR3 is TGTGCCAGCGGCGGACAGAACAATGAAAAACTGTTTTTT. It yields the protein CASGGQNNEKLFF.

This clone has a single count. The V call is TRBV29-1, the J call TRBJ1-1, with a possible D match to TRBD1 (6 bases). Deletions cut 5 bases from V and 1 base from J, with 8 bases between. Germline V gene data show CDR1 as SQVTM and CDR2 as ANQGSEA. The CDR3 contains 12 residues. In DNA form, the CDR3 reads TGCAGCGTTAACAGGGAGAACACTGAAGCTTTCTTT. Its translation is CSVNRENTEAFF.

This chain connects TRBV28 to TRBJ2-7; D is perhaps TRBD1 or TRBD2 (5 bases each). Trimming cost V 5 bases and J 6 bases, with 32 bases left between them. This CDR3 region has 19 residues. The germline V gene has CDR1 MDHEN and CDR2 SYDVKM. CDR3 coding DNA: TGTGCCAGCAGTCCAGTAGATTCCCGTACGTGGGGCAAAGGAGGCGAGCAGTACTTC. It is translated as CASSPVDSRTWGKGGEQYF.

V usage is TRBV28 and J usage is TRBJ2-5; maybe TRBD1 (6 bases). V was shortened by 3 bases and J by 4 bases, with 12 bases between the two germline ends. CDR1 and CDR2 from the germline V gene are MDHEN and SYDVKM. The CDR3 totals 14 residues. This chain's CDR3 is CASSFGQGRETQYF. The CDR3 DNA sequence: TGTGCCAGCAGTTTTGGGCAGGGGAGAGAGACCCAGTACTTC. Looking up the rest from reference TRBV28 and TRBJ2-5 gives the full variable domain: DVKVTQSSRYLVKRTGEKVFLECVQDMDHENMFWYRQDPGLGLRLIYFSYDVKMKEKGDIPEGYSVSREKKERFSLILESASTNQTSMYLCASSFGQGRETQYFGPGTRLLVL.

The chain uses TRBV5-1 and TRBJ1-4; TRBD1 is a possible D gene (5 bases). The CDR3 extends over 17 amino acids. Germline V lookup: CDR1 SGHRS, CDR2 YFSETQ. The V end lost 4 bases, the J end lost 0 bases, and 16 bases lay between the germline ends. The CDR3 here is CASSPGGIRATNEKLFF. DNA of the CDR3: TGCGCCAGCAGCCCGGGGGGGATAAGGGCAACTAATGAAAAACTGTTTTTT.

In its sample, this clone was seen a few times. As DNA, the CDR3 is TGTGCCAGCAGCCTTCAGGGGAGCACTGAAGCTTTCTTT. This gives the protein CASSLQGSTEAFF. The rearrangement uses TRBV7-9 and TRBJ1-1, with a possible D match to TRBD1 (6 bases). Germline-derived CDR1 and CDR2 are SEHNR and FQNEAQ (reference sequence). The CDR3 length is 13 residues. V shed 5 bases and J shed 4 bases, with 11 bases lying between them.

This clone was counted between two and nine times. The V gene is TRBV28, the J gene TRBJ2-7; D might be TRBD1 or TRBD2, each matching 6 bases. V was trimmed by 7 bases and J by 2 bases, leaving 12 bases between them. This CDR3 has 13 amino acids. The germline CDR1 and CDR2 sequences are MDHEN and SYDVKM. CDR3 DNA sequence: TGTGCCAGCACCCCGGGGGCCACCTACGAGCAGTACTTC. This sequence encodes CASTPGATYEQYF.